Listed here are 21 T cell receptor beta chains from one sample, sequenced in a study of shared clonotypes between healthy human individuals. Profiled with immunoSEQ multiplex PCR; TCRdb holds only in-frame clones, not every one. The profile shows millions of clones, 85% to 95% of them singletons. Sequenced material: naive CD4+ T cells sorted from blood. Subset given: CD45RA+ positively selected. The receptors come from a man aged 18 to 30 in good health.

The chain uses TRBV6-1 and TRBJ1-1; D is uncertain. Trimming took 2 bases from V and 12 from J, leaving 13 bases between them. CDR3 size: 12 residues. The germline CDR1 and CDR2 sequences are MNHNS and SASEGT. The CDR3 is CASSENSPKTFF. DNA of the CDR3: TGTGCCAGCAGTGAAAACAGTCCGAAGACTTTCTTT.

The chain carries TRBV5-1 and TRBJ2-2; 7 bases line up with TRBD2. CDR3 length: 16 amino acids. Germline V gives CDR1 SGHRS, CDR2 YFSETQ. V lost 0 bases to trimming and J lost 6 bases; unmatched junction nucleotides: 8. CDR3 coding DNA: TGCGCCAGCAGCTTGGCCGGGCGGGAGAAGGCCGGGGAGCTGTTTTTT. Encoded protein: CASSLAGREKAGELFF.

In its sample, this clone was seen a few times. The CDR3 is CASSPGPGHTEAFF. Here the CDR3 DNA reads TGTGCCAGCAGCCCCGGTCCGGGGCACACTGAAGCTTTCTTT. The chain employs TRBV5-6 and TRBJ1-1; perhaps TRBD1 as D (5 bases). The ends were cut back, 4 bases at V and 3 bases at J, with 13 bases in the middle. CDR1 is SGHDT, CDR2 YYEEEE, per germline. The CDR3 has 14 amino acids.

As for this clone: Other nucleotide sequences from this sample produce the same CDR3. The chain joins TRBV4-1 to TRBJ2-3; D is undetermined. The CDR3 has 13 residues. Germline V lookup: CDR1 MGHRA, CDR2 YSYEKL. V was trimmed by 1 base and J by 2 bases, leaving 4 bases between them. The CDR3 sequence: CASSQVATDTQYF. CDR3 DNA sequence: TGCGCCAGCAGCCAAGTCGCCACAGATACGCAGTATTTT.

Of note for this clone: Other nucleotide sequences in the sample specify the same CDR3. This rearrangement joins TRBV4-3 to TRBJ1-1; no firm D call. The ends were cut back, 0 bases at V and 1 base at J, with 6 bases in the middle. The germline V gene has CDR1 LGHNA and CDR2 YSLEER. The length of the CDR3 is 14 residues. The CDR3 nucleotides read TGCGCCAGCAGCCAAGAGGGGAGGAACACTGAAGCTTTCTTT. Translated, it gives CASSQEGRNTEAFF.

V is TRBV13 and J is TRBJ1-1, with D uncertain. The CDR3 is 14 amino acids. Germline loops: CDR1 PRHDT, CDR2 FYEKMQ (reference sequence). V was pared by 1 base and J by 1 base, with 7 bases between. The CDR3 protein is CASSLAAGNTEAFF. The CDR3 nucleotides read TGTGCCAGCAGCTTAGCGGCAGGGAACACTGAAGCTTTCTTT.

V usage is TRBV30 and J usage is TRBJ1-6; D is perhaps TRBD1 (6 bases). Germline V CDR1 and CDR2: GTSNPN, SVGIG (reference sequence). V dropped 2 bases and J dropped 6 bases, with 11 bases sitting between them. The CDR3 loop spans 14 amino acids. The CDR3: CAWSFTGTNSPLHF. CDR3 nucleotide sequence: TGTGCCTGGAGTTTCACAGGGACTAATTCACCCCTCCACTTT.

In DNA form, the CDR3 reads TGTGCCAGCTCTCCCCAGGCAAGGGAGCAGTACTTC. It is translated as CASSPQAREQYF. The chain has TRBV18 and TRBJ2-7; the D is unclear. Looked up from germline, CDR1 is KGHSH and CDR2 is LQKENI. V was clipped by 6 bases and J by 7 bases, with 13 bases between them. CDR3 size: 12 residues.

This rearrangement joins TRBV5-4 to TRBJ1-2; no clear D. V was clipped by 2 bases and J by 8 bases, with 13 bases between them. The CDR3 has 13 residues. The germline V gene has CDR1 SGHNT and CDR2 YYREEE (reference sequence). This chain's CDR3 is CASSFFYRSGYTF. In DNA form, the CDR3 reads TGTGCCAGCAGCTTTTTTTATAGAAGCGGCTACACCTTC.

J is TRBJ2-7 and V is TRBV5-1, with 8 bases matching TRBD1. The CDR3 totals 16 residues. The germline gives CDR1 SGHRS, CDR2 YFSETQ. After removal of 4 bases from V and 0 bases from J, the junction contained 9 bases not matched to a gene. Here the CDR3 DNA reads TGCGCCAGCAGCCTCGGTTGGACAGGGAGCTCCTACGAGCAGTACTTC. Translated: CASSLGWTGSSYEQYF.

CDR3 in amino acids: CAWTGLGETQYF. The DNA of the CDR3 is TGTGCCTGGACAGGGCTTGGGGAGACCCAGTACTTC. The rearrangement links TRBV30 to TRBJ2-5; perhaps TRBD1 as D (5 bases). Germline-derived CDR1 and CDR2 are GTSNPN and SVGIG (reference sequence). This CDR3 has 12 residues. V lost 4 bases, J lost 5 bases, and 11 bases lay in between.

The chain recombines TRBV5-5 with TRBJ2-7; a possible D gene is TRBD1 (5 bases). The CDR3 totals 16 residues. Trimming removed 4 bases from V and 0 bases from J, with 17 bases in between. The germline V gene encodes CDR1 SGHKS and CDR2 YYEKEE (reference sequence). DNA for the CDR3: TGTGCCAGCAGCCCGGCGCAGGGCGTAAGCTCCTACGAGCAGTACTTC. Translation: CASSPAQGVSSYEQYF. Full variable domain (remainder filled in from reference TRBV5-5 and TRBJ2-7): DAGVTQSPTHLIKTRGQQVTLRCSPISGHKSVSWYQQVLGQGPQFIFQYYEKEERGRGNFPDRFSARQFPNYSSELNVNALLLGDSALYLCASSPAQGVSSYEQYFGPGTRLTVT.

The chain recombines TRBV5-4 with TRBJ2-7; maybe TRBD2 (6 bases). The CDR3 has 18 amino acids. V was shortened by 4 bases and J by 2 bases, with 25 bases between the two germline ends. CDR1 is SGHNT and CDR2 is YYREEE in the germline V gene (reference sequence). Here the CDR3 reads CASSRGGTVGEVAYEQYF. The CDR3 DNA sequence: TGTGCCAGCAGCCGGGGAGGTACAGTGGGGGAGGTTGCCTACGAGCAGTACTTC.

The V and J genes are TRBV2 and TRBJ2-7; possibly TRBD2 for D (6 bases). The CDR3 runs 12 residues. Germline CDR1 is SNHLY and CDR2 is FYNNEI. The germline V and J ends were trimmed by 7 bases and 2 bases, with 9 bases remaining between them. Here the CDR3 DNA reads TGTGCCAGCACTCGGAGGGCCTACGAGCAGTACTTC. Amino acids: CASTRRAYEQYF.

A word on this clone: Other DNA sequences of this sample code for an identical CDR3. The J gene is TRBJ1-5, the V gene TRBV28; TRBD1 might be the D (6 bases). In germline, CDR1 is MDHEN, CDR2 SYDVKM. The ends were cut back, 6 bases at V and 0 bases at J, with 12 bases in the middle. This CDR3 is built from 15 residues. CDR3 in amino acids: CASSRTGNSNQPQHF. The CDR3 bases are TGTGCCAGCAGCCGAACAGGGAATAGCAATCAGCCCCAGCATTTT.

The chain joins TRBV6-5 to TRBJ2-7, with TRBD2 identical over 8 bases. The V segment lost 0 bases and the J segment 5 bases; nucleotides outside the gene matches: 6. CDR1 and CDR2 from the germline V gene are MNHEY and SVGAGI. This CDR3 region has 15 residues. CDR3 region: CASSYSGLEIDEQYF. As DNA, the CDR3 is TGTGCCAGCAGTTACTCGGGACTAGAGATCGACGAGCAGTACTTC.

This chain connects TRBV19 to TRBJ1-1; possible D gene TRBD1, 5 bases. The CDR3 is 14 residues long. V was shortened by 7 bases and J by 0 bases, with 12 bases between the two germline ends. CDR1 and CDR2 from the germline V gene are LNHDA and SQIVND (reference sequence). The DNA of the CDR3 is TGTGCCAGTATGTACGGGGGATTGAACACTGAAGCTTTCTTT. Translating gives CASMYGGLNTEAFF.

This clone was recorded once. The chain has TRBV10-3 and TRBJ2-7, with D tentatively TRBD1 or TRBD2 (5 bases each). V lost 5 bases, J lost 2 bases, and 19 bases lay in between. CDR1 is ENHRY and CDR2 is SYGVKD in the germline V gene. This CDR3 has 16 amino acids. The DNA for the CDR3 is TGTGCCATCAGTACCGGCCCCGGGACCAGCGCCTACGAGCAGTACTTC. Translating gives CAISTGPGTSAYEQYF.

V usage is TRBV18 and J usage is TRBJ2-2; D is unclear. The length of the CDR3 is 15 residues. The germline CDR1 and CDR2 sequences are KGHSH and LQKENI. V was shortened by 2 bases and J by 1 base, with 8 bases between the two germline ends. The CDR3 sequence: CASSPDGRNTGELFF. The CDR3 DNA sequence: TGTGCCAGCTCACCAGACGGACGGAACACCGGGGAGCTGTTTTTT.

V is TRBV5-1 and J is TRBJ1-3; D is unresolved. V was cut by 1 base and J by 0 bases, with 11 bases left in between. The germline gives CDR1 SGHRS, CDR2 YFSETQ. The CDR3 totals 16 residues. The CDR3 DNA reads TGCGCCAGCAGCTTGACCGAATCTAGCTCTGGAAACACCATATATTTT. Its protein is CASSLTESSSGNTIYF.

The rearrangement links TRBV18 to TRBJ2-7; TRBD2 is a possible D gene (6 bases). CDR1 KGHSH and CDR2 LQKENI come from the germline V gene. CDR3 length: 14 residues. Trimming shortened V by 3 bases and J by 7 bases, and 16 bases separated the two germline ends. The CDR3 sequence is CASSPLGLQGEQYF. CDR3 nucleotides: TGTGCCAGCTCACCCCTGGGACTCCAAGGGGAGCAGTACTTC.